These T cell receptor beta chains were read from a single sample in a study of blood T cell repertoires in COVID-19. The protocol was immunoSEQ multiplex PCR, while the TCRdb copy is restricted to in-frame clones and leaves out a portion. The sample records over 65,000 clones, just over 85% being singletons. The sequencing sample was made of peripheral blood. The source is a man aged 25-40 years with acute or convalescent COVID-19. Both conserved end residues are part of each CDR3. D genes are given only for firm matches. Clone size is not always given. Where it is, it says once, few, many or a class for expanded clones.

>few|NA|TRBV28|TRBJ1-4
CASRSPLDSTNEKLFF
TGTGCCAGCAGATCTCCTCTGGACTCGACTAATGAAAAACTGTTTTTT
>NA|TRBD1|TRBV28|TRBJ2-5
CASLDRGLETQYF
TGTGCCAGCTTGGACAGGGGGCTAGAGACCCAGTACTTC
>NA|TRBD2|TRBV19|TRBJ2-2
CASSRGTSGRTGELFF
TGTGCCAGTAGCCGCGGGACTAGCGGGAGAACCGGGGAGCTGTTTTTT
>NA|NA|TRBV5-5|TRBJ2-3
CASSLERDTQYF
TGTGCCAGCAGCTTGGAACGGGATACGCAGTATTTT
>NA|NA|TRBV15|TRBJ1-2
CATSREQGLGYTF
TGTGCCACCAGCAGAGAGCAGGGTCTGGGCTACACCTTC
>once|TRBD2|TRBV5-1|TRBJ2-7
CASSLVASGSGYEQYF
TGCGCCAGCAGCTTGGTGGCTAGCGGGAGCGGGTACGAGCAGTACTTC
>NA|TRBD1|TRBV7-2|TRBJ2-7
CASSTGTGGSYEQYF
TGTGCCAGCAGCACCGGGACAGGGGGCTCATACGAGCAGTACTTC
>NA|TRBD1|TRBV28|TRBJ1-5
CASSPYRGNQPQHF
TGTGCCAGCAGTCCCTACAGGGGGAATCAGCCCCAGCATTTT
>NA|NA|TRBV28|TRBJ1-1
CASSFAGLVTFF
TGTGCCAGCAGTTTTGCAGGGTTGGTGACTTTCTTT
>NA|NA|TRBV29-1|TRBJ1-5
CSVEPRASNQPQHF
TGCAGCGTTGAGCCCAGGGCAAGCAATCAGCCCCAGCATTTT
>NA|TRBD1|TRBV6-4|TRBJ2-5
CASSEVGGTGTETQYF
TGTGCCAGCAGTGAGGTGGGAGGGACAGGGACAGAGACCCAGTACTTC
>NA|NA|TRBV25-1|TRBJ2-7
CASTRGTEQYF
TGTGCCAGCACCCGCGGGACCGAGCAGTACTTC
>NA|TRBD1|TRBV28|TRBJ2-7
CASSLTGAYEQYF
TGTGCCAGCAGTTTAACAGGGGCCTACGAGCAGTACTTC
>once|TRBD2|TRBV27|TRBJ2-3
CASSLLAGISTDTQYF
TGTGCCAGCAGTTTACTAGCGGGAATCAGCACAGATACGCAGTATTTT
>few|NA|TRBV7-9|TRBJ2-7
CASSLEGTRAYEQYF
TGTGCCAGCAGCTTAGAAGGGACAAGAGCCTACGAGCAGTACTTC
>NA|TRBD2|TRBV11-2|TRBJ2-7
CASSFQRGTYEQYF
TGTGCCAGCAGCTTTCAGCGGGGAACGTACGAGCAGTACTTC
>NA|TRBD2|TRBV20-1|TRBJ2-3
CSASLAGGPIDTQYF
TGCAGTGCTAGTCTAGCGGGAGGGCCGATAGATACGCAGTATTTT
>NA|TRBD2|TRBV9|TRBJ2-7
CASSVGTSGPYEQYF
TGTGCCAGCAGCGTAGGGACTAGCGGCCCCTACGAGCAGTACTTC
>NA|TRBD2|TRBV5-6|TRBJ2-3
CASSGTSGSNTQYF
TGTGCCAGCAGCGGGACTAGCGGGAGTAACACGCAGTATTTT
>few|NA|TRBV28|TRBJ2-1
CASRRPGLYQFF
TGTGCCAGCAGAAGACCGGGACTTTATCAGTTCTTC
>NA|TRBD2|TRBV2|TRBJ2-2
CASSGTSGNTGELFF
TGTGCCAGCAGTGGGACTAGCGGTAACACCGGGGAGCTGTTTTTT
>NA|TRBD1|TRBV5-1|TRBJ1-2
CASRDGQGHYGYTF
TGCGCCAGCAGGGATGGACAGGGCCACTATGGCTACACCTTC
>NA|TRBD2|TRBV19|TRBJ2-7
CASSEPGTSSYEQYF
TGTGCCAGTAGTGAACCCGGGACTAGTTCCTACGAGCAGTACTTC
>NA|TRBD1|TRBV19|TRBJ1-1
CASSRDRVSTEAFF
TGTGCCAGTAGTAGGGACAGGGTGAGCACTGAAGCTTTCTTT
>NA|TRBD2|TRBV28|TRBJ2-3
CASSPGGAGGISTDTQYF
TGTGCCAGCAGCCCGGGTGGGGCGGGAGGGATAAGCACAGATACGCAGTATTTT
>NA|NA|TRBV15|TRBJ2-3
CATSRVPGITDTQYF
TGTGCCACCAGCAGAGTACCAGGGATCACAGATACGCAGTATTTT
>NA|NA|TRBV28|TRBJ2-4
CASSLGLSAKNIQYF
TGTGCCAGCAGTTTAGGTCTATCCGCCAAAAACATTCAGTACTTC
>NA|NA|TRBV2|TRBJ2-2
CASRGGLRTGELFF
TGTGCCAGCAGGGGGGGACTCCGTACCGGGGAGCTGTTTTTT
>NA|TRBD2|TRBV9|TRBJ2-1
CASSAGLAGGPASYNEQFF
TGTGCCAGCAGCGCGGGACTAGCGGGAGGTCCTGCCTCCTACAATGAGCAGTTCTTC
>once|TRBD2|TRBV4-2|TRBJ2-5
CASSQDSLAGGRQETQYF
TGTGCCAGCAGCCAAGACAGCCTAGCGGGAGGGCGACAAGAGACCCAGTACTTC
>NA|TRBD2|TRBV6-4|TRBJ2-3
CASSDSTSGSTDTQYF
TGTGCCAGCAGTGACTCGACTAGCGGGAGCACAGATACGCAGTATTTT
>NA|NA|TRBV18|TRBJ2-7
CASSLGSSYEQYF
TGTGCCAGCTCACTAGGGAGCTCCTACGAGCAGTACTTC
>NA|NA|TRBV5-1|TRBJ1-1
CASSLSIEGGNREAFF
TGCGCCAGCAGCTTGAGTATAGAGGGAGGGAACAGGGAAGCTTTCTTT
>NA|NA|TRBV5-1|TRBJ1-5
CASSLGGNNQPQHF
TGCGCCAGCAGCTTGGGAGGGAACAATCAGCCCCAGCATTTT
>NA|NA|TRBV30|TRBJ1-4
CAWGRREKLFF
TGTGCCTGGGGACGGCGGGAAAAACTGTTTTTT
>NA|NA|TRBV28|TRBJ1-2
CASKTGPYGYTF
TGTGCCAGCAAAACAGGACCCTATGGCTACACCTTC
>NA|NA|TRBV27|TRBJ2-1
CASSLTAAGRPYNEQFF
TGTGCCAGCAGTTTAACGGCTGCGGGACGCCCGTACAATGAGCAGTTCTTC
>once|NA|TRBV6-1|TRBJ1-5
CASSDRTVYSNQPQHF
TGTGCCAGCAGTGACAGGACAGTTTATAGCAATCAGCCCCAGCATTTT
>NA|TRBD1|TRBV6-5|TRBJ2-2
CATKTGFSGELFF
TGTGCCACCAAGACAGGGTTCTCCGGGGAGCTGTTTTTT
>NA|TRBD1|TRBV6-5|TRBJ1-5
CASTPTGGNQPQHF
TGTGCCAGCACCCCGACAGGGGGGAATCAGCCCCAGCATTTT
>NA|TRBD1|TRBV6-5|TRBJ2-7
CASSYGTGVYEQYF
TGTGCCAGCAGTTACGGGACAGGGGTTTACGAGCAGTACTTC
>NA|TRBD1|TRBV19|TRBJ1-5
CATQTGNSNQPQHF
TGTGCCACCCAGACAGGGAATAGCAATCAGCCCCAGCATTTT
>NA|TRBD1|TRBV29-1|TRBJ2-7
CSGLGQDPYEQYF
TGCAGCGGGCTGGGACAGGACCCCTACGAGCAGTACTTC
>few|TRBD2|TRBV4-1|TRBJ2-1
CASSSPGLAGGPRYNEQFF
TGCGCCAGCAGCTCCCCGGGACTAGCGGGAGGGCCGAGGTACAATGAGCAGTTCTTC
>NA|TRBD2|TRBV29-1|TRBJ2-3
CSSSAGGADTQYF
TGCAGCTCAAGCGCGGGAGGGGCAGATACGCAGTATTTT